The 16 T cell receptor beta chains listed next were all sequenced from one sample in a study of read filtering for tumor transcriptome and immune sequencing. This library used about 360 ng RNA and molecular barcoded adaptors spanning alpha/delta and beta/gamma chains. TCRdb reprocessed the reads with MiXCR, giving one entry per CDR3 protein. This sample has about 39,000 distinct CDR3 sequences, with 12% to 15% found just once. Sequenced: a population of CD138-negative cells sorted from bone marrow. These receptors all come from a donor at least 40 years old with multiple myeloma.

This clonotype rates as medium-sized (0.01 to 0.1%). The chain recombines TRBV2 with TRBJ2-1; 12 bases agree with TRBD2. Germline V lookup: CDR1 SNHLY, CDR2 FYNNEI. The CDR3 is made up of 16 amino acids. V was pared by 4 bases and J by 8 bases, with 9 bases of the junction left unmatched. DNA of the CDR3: TGTGCCAGCAGTGTAGGGCTAGCGGGGGGGTATGATGAGCAGTTCTTC. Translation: CASSVGLAGGYDEQFF.

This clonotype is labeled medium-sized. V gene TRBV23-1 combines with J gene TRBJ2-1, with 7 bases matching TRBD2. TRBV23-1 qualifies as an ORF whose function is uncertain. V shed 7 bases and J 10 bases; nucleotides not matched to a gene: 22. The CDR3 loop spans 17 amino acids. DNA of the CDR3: TGCGCCAGCACCCACCAGGTCCCGCGACATGGGGAGGGGGAGCAGTTCTTC. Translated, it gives CASTHQVPRHGEGEQFF.

The CDR3 DNA sequence: TGCGCCAGCAGCTTCAGGACGGGGGACACTGAAGCTTTCTTT. It yields the protein CASSFRTGDTEAFF. V is TRBV5-1 and J is TRBJ1-1; perhaps TRBD1 as D (5 bases). With 2 bases removed from V and 3 bases from J, the gap between germline ends came to 11 bases. CDR3 size: 14 residues. CDR1 SGHRS and CDR2 YFSETQ come from the germline V gene.

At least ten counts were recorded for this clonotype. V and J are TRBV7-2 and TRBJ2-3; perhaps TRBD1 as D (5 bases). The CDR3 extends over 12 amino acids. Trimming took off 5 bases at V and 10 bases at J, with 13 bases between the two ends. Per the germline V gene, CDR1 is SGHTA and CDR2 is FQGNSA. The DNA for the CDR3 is TGTGCCAGCAGCACCTACGAAGGGGCGCAGTATTTT. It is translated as CASSTYEGAQYF.

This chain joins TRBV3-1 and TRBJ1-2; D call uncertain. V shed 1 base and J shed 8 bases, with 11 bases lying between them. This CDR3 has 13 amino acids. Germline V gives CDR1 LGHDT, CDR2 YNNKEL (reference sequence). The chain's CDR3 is CASSQGRGSGYTF. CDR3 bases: TGTGCCAGCAGCCAAGGCAGAGGGAGCGGCTACACCTTC.

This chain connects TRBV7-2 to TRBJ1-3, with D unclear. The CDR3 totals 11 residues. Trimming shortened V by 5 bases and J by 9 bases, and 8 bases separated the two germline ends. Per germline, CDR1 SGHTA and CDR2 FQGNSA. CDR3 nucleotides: TGTGCCAGCAGCCAGCGTGGCACCATATATTTT. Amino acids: CASSQRGTIYF. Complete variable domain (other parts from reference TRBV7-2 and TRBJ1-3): GAGVSQSPSNKVTEKGKDVELRCDPISGHTALYWYRQSLGQGLEFLIYFQGNSAPDKSGLPSDRFSAERTGGSVSTLTIQRTQQEDSAVYLCASSQRGTIYFGEGSWLTVV.

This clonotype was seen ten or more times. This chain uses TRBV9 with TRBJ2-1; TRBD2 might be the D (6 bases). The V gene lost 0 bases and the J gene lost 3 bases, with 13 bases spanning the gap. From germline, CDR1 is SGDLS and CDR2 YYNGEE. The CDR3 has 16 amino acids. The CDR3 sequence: CASSVGWAAGYNEQFF. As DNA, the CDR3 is TGTGCCAGCAGCGTAGGTTGGGCAGCGGGCTACAATGAGCAGTTCTTC.

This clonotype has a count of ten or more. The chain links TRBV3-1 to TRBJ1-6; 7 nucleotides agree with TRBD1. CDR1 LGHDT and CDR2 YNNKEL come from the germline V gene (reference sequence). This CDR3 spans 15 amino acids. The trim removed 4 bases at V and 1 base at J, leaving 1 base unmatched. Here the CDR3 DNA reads TGTGCCAGCAGCCTCAGGGGGTCCTATAATTCACCCCTCCACTTT. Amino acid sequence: CASSLRGSYNSPLHF.

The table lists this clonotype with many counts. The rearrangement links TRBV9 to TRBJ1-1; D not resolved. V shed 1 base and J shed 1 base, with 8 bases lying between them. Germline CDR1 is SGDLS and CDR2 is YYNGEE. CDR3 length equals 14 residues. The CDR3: CASSVSWRNTEAFF. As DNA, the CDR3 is TGTGCCAGCAGCGTAAGTTGGAGGAACACTGAAGCTTTCTTT.

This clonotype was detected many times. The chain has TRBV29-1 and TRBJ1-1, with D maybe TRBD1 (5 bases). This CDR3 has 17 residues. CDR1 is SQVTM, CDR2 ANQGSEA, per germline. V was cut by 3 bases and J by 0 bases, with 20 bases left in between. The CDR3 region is CSVDRQGGFVLNTEAFF. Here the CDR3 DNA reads TGCAGCGTTGATCGGCAGGGCGGGTTCGTTTTGAACACTGAAGCTTTCTTT.

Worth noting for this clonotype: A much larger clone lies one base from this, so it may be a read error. The CDR3 nucleotides read TGTGCCAGCAGCTGGCAGCCTCGGGCCAATGAGCAGTTCTTC. Its protein product is CASSWQPRANEQFF. The V and J genes are TRBV7-8 and TRBJ2-1; D remains unclear. This CDR3 has 14 residues. Germline V gives CDR1 SGHVS, CDR2 FQNEAQ. V was cut by 4 bases and J by 6 bases, with 13 bases left in between.

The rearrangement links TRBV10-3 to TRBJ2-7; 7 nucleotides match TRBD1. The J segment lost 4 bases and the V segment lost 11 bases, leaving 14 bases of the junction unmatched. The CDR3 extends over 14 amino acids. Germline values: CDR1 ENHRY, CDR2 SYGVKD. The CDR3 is CAVHGQEYPYEQYF. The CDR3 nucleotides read TGTGCCGTCCATGGACAGGAATACCCTTACGAGCAGTACTTC.

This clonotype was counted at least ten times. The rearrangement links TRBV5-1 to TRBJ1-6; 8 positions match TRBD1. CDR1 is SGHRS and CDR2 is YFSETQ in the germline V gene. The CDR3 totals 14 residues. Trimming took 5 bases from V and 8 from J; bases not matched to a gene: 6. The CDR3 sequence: CASSSQGADSPLHF. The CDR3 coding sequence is TGCGCCAGCAGTTCTCAGGGGGCGGATTCACCCCTCCACTTT.

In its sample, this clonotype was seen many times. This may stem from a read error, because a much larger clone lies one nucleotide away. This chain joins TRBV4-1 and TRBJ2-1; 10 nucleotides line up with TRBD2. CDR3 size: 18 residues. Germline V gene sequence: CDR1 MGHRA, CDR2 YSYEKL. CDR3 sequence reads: CASSLAGATPSIYNGQFF. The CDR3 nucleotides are TGCGCCAGCAGTCTAGCGGGGGCCACCCCGAGCATATACAATGGGCAGTTCTTC.

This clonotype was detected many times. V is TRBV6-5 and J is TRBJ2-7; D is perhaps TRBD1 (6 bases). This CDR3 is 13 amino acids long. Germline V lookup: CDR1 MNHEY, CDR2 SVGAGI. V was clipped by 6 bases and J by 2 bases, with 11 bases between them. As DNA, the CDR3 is TGTGCCAGCAGCAGGGGTGGGGCCTACGAGCAGTACTTC. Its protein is CASSRGGAYEQYF.

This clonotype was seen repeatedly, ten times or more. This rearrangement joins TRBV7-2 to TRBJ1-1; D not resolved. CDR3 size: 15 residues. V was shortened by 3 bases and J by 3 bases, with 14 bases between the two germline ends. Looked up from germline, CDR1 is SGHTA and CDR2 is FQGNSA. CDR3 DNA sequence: TGTGCCAGCAGCTTGGACTGGGGTGAGGACACTGAAGCTTTCTTT. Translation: CASSLDWGEDTEAFF.